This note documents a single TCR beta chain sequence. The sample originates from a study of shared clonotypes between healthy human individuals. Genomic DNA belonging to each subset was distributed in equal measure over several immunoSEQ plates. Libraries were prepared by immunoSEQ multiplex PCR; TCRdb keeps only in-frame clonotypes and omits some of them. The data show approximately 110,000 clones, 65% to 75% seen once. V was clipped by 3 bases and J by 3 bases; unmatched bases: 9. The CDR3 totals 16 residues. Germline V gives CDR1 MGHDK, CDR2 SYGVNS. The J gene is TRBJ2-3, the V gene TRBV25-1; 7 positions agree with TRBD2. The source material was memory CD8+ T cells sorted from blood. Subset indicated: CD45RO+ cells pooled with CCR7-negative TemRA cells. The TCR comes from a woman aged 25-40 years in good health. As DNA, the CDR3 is TGTGCCAGCAGTGACGGCTCTGGGGGGGAAACAGATACGCAGTATTTT. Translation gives CASSDGSGGETDTQYF.